This T cell receptor (beta chain) was sequenced during a study of T cells in lung cancer brain metastases. Overall study results and limits: Paired primaries held more unique productive clones than brain metastases (median 4551 versus 1540). Few clones were shared between paired lesions (mean Morisita around 0.2); most were lesion-specific.

Guided by marked H&E slides, tumor areas were macrodissected from five unstained, deparaffinized approximately 11 um sections. Of note for this clone: What it recognizes is unknown.

Produced via immunoSEQ multiplex PCR; TCRdb's table is partial and in-frame only. The repertoire includes some 5,100 clones, roughly nine tenths of them detected once, and roughly 3.9% sits in the top ten. Unmatched junction bases numbered 9, after V lost 5 bases and J lost 5 bases. Germline loops: CDR1 MNHEY, CDR2 SVGAGI. This CDR3 is built from 15 residues. This chain joins TRBV6-5 and TRBJ1-5; 7 bases match TRBD1. Sequences were obtained from tumor tissue from the primary lung tumor. This clonotype was sampled from a man in his 70s with non-small cell lung cancer. Here the CDR3 reads CASSLARQGDQPQHF. The CDR3 DNA follows: TGTGCCAGCAGTCTTGCCCGACAGGGCGATCAGCCCCAGCATTTT.